This T cell receptor beta chain was found in a study of cytomegalovirus exposure and HLA in healthy donors. General study results and limits: Later analysis associated a missense DCLRE1C variant with TCR beta V- and J-gene trimming. Researchers catalogued roughly 150 TCR beta chains as cytomegalovirus-associated. HLA alleles showed associations with 16,951 TCR beta sequences in a later analysis, at a 0.05 false discovery rate. Most TCR sequences were rare, but some public TCRs occurred in many donors.

Germline CDR1 MNHEY, CDR2 SVGAGI. J gave up 2 bases and V 6 bases, and 5 bases lay outside the gene matches. The CDR3 is made up of 14 amino acids. 60 Vbeta and 13 Jbeta primers were used in PCR. Using immunoSEQ multiplex PCR, the repertoire was profiled, and TCRdb retains in-frame clones only, with some absent. This table holds about 37,000 clones, 75% to 85% found once. Worth noting for this clone: The antigen is not known.

This TCR was sampled from a woman aged 40 to 50 in good health and CMV-seronegative. Sequenced input: PBMCs. V gene TRBV6-5 combines with J gene TRBJ2-3; 7 positions agree with TRBD1. The CDR3 reads CASSRGIATDTQYF. The CDR3 bases are TGTGCCAGCAGCAGGGGGATCGCCACAGATACGCAGTATTTT.